This TCR beta chain was captured by sequencing in a study of OX40 agonist ivuxolimab in advanced cancers. Study-wide context: The patients got ivuxolimab, which is an agonistic anti-OX40 (CD134) antibody. One patient with hepatocellular carcinoma and two with cutaneous melanoma, three in all, had partial responses. The study, taken as a whole, reports: Among the nonresponders, some also had low normalized T-cell clonal expansion. Relatively little clonal expansion, among the lowest observed, appeared in partial responders at 0.1-3.0 mg/kg.

From germline, CDR1 is ENHRY and CDR2 SYGVKD. The V end was cut by 7 bases, the J end by 9 bases, with 23 bases between. The CDR3 extends over 15 amino acids. Clones were sequenced by immunoSEQ multiplex PCR, and TCRdb holds only the in-frame ones, with some missing. The table records under 90,000 clones, roughly 84% of them present only once. Note on this clone: Its matching antigen is unknown.

The chain is built from TRBV10-3 and TRBJ2-3, with a possible D match to TRBD1 (6 bases). The material sequenced was CD4+ or CD8+ T cells sorted from blood, taken in a trial of the OX40 agonist ivuxolimab. The sequence derives from an adult with an advanced solid tumor such as melanoma, head and neck, liver or kidney cancer. The CDR3 nucleotides read TGTGCCATCAAAGAAGGGGGACAACTAGTTGGCACGCAGTATTTT. It translates to CAIKEGGQLVGTQYF.